This T cell receptor (beta chain) appears in the sequencing data of a study of identical twins. V was cut by 3 bases and J by 6 bases, with 14 bases left in between. The germline CDR1 and CDR2 sequences are DFQATT and SNEGSKA (reference sequence). The CDR3 covers 13 residues. In its sample, this clonotype was seen a few times. MiXCR was run by TCRdb on the 5' RACE reads, yielding one entry per CDR3 protein. The sample holds about 200,000 distinct CDR3 sequences, 6.5% seen once. The data also belong to a second study, concerning T cells expressing NK-cell markers.

The source material was CD8+ T cells sorted from blood. This rearrangement joins TRBV20-1 to TRBJ1-1; D perhaps matches TRBD1 (5 bases). This TCR was recovered from a woman between 18 and 30 years old in good health. The CDR3 sequence: CSASNLGVPEAFF. The DNA of the CDR3 is TGCAGTGCTAGCAATCTAGGGGTCCCTGAAGCTTTCTTT.